This T cell receptor (beta chain) was recovered during a study of shared clonotypes between healthy human individuals. The wider study: A donor's plate count was three for CD4 naive and three for CD4 memory; CD8 naive had two and CD8 memory one.

Every one of the donors was a Caucasian adult that lived in Nashville, Tennessee. The CDR3 extends over 12 amino acids. The germline V and J ends were trimmed by 7 bases and 8 bases, with 12 bases remaining between them. The V gene's germline CDR1 is SEHNR and CDR2 FQNEAQ (reference sequence). The method was immunoSEQ multiplex PCR; TCRdb's version includes in-frame clones alone and lacks a portion of them. The sample lists about 2,500,000 clones, around 90% seen once, with over 0.12% in the top ten. The TCR originated in a man between 18 and 29 years old in good health. The sequencing input was naive CD4+ T cells sorted from blood. Subset: CD45RA+ positively selected. The V call is TRBV7-9, the J call TRBJ2-1, with a tentative D call TRBD1 (5 bases). The CDR3 here is CASTDSGDEQFF. CDR3 DNA sequence: TGTGCCAGCACCGACAGTGGCGATGAGCAGTTCTTC. Using reference TRBV7-9 and TRBJ2-1 for the parts outside the CDR3, the full variable domain is DTGVSQNPRHKITKRGQNVTFRCDPISEHNRLYWYRQTLGQGPEFLTYFQNEAQLEKSRLLSDRFSAERPKGSFSTLEIQRTEQGDSAMYLCASTDSGDEQFFGPGTRLTVL.